The clone carrying this T cell receptor (beta chain) was picked up many times. These data belong to a study of CD8 T cells in ankylosing spondylitis. V shed 0 bases, J shed 6 bases, and the junction held 12 bases outside the gene matches. Per germline, CDR1 LGHNA and CDR2 YSLEER. This CDR3 comprises 17 residues. TCRdb reprocessed the 5' RACE reads via MiXCR and lists one record per CDR3 protein. Here the sample spans 200,000 or so distinct CDR3 sequences, 10% to 15% being singletons. The chain couples TRBV4-3 to TRBJ2-3; TRBD2 matches at 7 bases. The origin of this receptor is a female donor with ankylosing spondylitis or in good health (not recorded which). The sequencing input was blood, either unsorted or a sorted T cell fraction (not recorded which). The CDR3 DNA reads as TGCGCCAGCAGCCAAGAAGTAACAGGACTAGTAGGGGATACGCAGTATTTT. Its protein is CASSQEVTGLVGDTQYF.